Listed here are 5 T cell receptor beta chains from one sample, sequenced in a study of technical replicates of blood from a handful of donors. Libraries were prepared by immunoSEQ multiplex PCR; TCRdb keeps only in-frame clonotypes and omits some of them. The table includes over 60,000 clones, 93% detected once. Sequencing was performed on T cells isolated from PBMCs. Receptor source: a human donor in good health.

V is TRBV11-3 and J is TRBJ2-1; TRBD2 matches at 8 bases. The CDR3 loop spans 15 amino acids. The germline V gene has CDR1 SGHNT and CDR2 YENEEA. Trimming removed 3 bases from V and 8 bases from J; junction bases left unmatched: 9. CDR3 DNA: TGTGCCAGCAGCTTGGGTAGCGGGGACCTCGATGAGCAGTTCTTC. It encodes CASSLGSGDLDEQFF.

V gene TRBV30 combines with J gene TRBJ1-1, with a tentative D call TRBD1 (6 bases). Germline V gene data show CDR1 as GTSNPN and CDR2 as SVGIG (reference sequence). CDR3 size: 13 residues. V was trimmed by 1 base and J by 1 base, leaving 7 bases between them. The DNA of the CDR3 is TGTGCCTGGAGTGAGGACAGGAACACTGAAGCTTTCTTT. This gives the protein CAWSEDRNTEAFF.

This chain links TRBV5-4 with TRBJ2-1; TRBD2 agrees at 7 bases. The length of the CDR3 is 16 residues. The germline gives CDR1 SGHNT, CDR2 YYREEE (reference sequence). J gave up 6 bases and V 4 bases, and 13 bases lay outside the gene matches. Written as DNA, the CDR3 is TGTGCCAGCAGCAAATCAAGCGGGGTGGCGGTCAATGAGCAGTTCTTC. It yields the protein CASSKSSGVAVNEQFF.

The genes are TRBV15 and TRBJ2-7; 7 bases align to TRBD2. The CDR3 consists of 14 residues. Germline values: CDR1 LNHNV, CDR2 YYDKDF (reference sequence). The V and J ends lost 5 bases and 6 bases, in that order; junction bases with no gene match: 10. This chain's CDR3 is CATSVGREGSEQYF. DNA of the CDR3: TGTGCCACCAGCGTAGGGAGGGAGGGCAGCGAGCAGTACTTC.

This CDR3 is CASSYGTSGITGELFF. CDR3 nucleotides: TGTGCCAGCAGTTACGGGACTAGCGGGATCACCGGGGAGCTGTTTTTT. The chain joins TRBV6-6 to TRBJ2-2; 13 bases line up with TRBD2. The CDR3 is 16 residues long. V gave up 2 bases and J gave up 4 bases; unmatched junction bases: 1. CDR1 is MNHNY, CDR2 SVGAGI, per germline (reference sequence).